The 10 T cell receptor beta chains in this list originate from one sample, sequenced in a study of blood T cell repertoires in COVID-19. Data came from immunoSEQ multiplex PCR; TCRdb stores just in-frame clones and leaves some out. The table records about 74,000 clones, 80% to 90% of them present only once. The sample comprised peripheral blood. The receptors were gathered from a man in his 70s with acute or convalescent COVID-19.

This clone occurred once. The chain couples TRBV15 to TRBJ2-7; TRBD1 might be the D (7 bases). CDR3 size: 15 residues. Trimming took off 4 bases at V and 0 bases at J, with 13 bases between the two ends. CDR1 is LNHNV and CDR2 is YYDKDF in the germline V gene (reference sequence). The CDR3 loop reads CATSTQGGSSYEQYF. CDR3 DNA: TGTGCCACCAGCACCCAGGGGGGAAGCTCCTACGAGCAGTACTTC.

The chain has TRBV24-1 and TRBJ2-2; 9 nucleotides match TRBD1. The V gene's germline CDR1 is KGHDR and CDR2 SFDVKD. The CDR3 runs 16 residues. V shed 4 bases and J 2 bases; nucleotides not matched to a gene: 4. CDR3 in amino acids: CATSDPGQGNTGELFF. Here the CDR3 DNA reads TGTGCCACCAGTGACCCGGGACAGGGTAACACCGGGGAGCTGTTTTTT.

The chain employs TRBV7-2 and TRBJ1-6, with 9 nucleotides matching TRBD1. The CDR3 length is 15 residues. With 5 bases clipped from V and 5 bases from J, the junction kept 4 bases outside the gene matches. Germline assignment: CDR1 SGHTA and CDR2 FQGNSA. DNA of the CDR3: TGTGCCAGCAGCATTGGGACAGGGAATAATTCACCCCTCCACTTT. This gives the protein CASSIGTGNNSPLHF.

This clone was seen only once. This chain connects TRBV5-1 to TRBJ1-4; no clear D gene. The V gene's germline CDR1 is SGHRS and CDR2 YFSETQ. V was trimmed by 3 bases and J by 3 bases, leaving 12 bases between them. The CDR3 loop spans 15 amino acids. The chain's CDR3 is CASSSELRANEKLFF. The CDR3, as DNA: TGCGCCAGCAGCTCCGAACTGAGGGCTAATGAAAAACTGTTTTTT.

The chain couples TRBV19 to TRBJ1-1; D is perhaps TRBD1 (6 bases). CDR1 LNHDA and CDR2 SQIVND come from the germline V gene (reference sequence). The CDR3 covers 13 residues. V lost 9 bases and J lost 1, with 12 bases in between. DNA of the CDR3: TGTGCCAGCCTAGGACAGACGAACACTGAAGCTTTCTTT. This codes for CASLGQTNTEAFF.

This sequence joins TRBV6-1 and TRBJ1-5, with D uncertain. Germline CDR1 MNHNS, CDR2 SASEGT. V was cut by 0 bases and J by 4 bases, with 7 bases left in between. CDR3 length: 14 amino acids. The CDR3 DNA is TGTGCCAGCAGTGAAGCCCCGTCGAATCAGCCCCAGCATTTT. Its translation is CASSEAPSNQPQHF.

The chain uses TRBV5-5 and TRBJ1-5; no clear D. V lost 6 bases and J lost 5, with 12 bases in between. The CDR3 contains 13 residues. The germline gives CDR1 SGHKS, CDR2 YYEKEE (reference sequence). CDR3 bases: TGTGCCAGCAACTCTGAGTTAGATCAGCCCCAGCATTTT. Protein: CASNSELDQPQHF. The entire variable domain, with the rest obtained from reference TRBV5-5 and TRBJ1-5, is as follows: DAGVTQSPTHLIKTRGQQVTLRCSPISGHKSVSWYQQVLGQGPQFIFQYYEKEERGRGNFPDRFSARQFPNYSSELNVNALLLGDSALYLCASNSELDQPQHFGDGTRLSIL.

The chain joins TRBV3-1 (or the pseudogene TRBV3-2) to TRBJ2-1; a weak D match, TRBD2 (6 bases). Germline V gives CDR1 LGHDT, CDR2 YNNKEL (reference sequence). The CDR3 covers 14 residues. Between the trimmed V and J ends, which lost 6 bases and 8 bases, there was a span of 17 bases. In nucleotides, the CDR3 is TGTGCCAGCAGGCCTGACAGCGGGCGCCATGAGCAGTTCTTC. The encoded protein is CASRPDSGRHEQFF.

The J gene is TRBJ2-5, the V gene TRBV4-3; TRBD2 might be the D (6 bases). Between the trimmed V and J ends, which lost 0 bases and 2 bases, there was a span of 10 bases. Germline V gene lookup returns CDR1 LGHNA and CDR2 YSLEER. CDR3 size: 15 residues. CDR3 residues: CASSQEARGQETQYF. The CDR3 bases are TGCGCCAGCAGCCAAGAGGCACGGGGGCAAGAGACCCAGTACTTC.

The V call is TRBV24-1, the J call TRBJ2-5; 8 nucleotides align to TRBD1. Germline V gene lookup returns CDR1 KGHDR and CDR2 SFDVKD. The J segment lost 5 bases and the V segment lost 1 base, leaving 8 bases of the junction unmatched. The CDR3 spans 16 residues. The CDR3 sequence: CATSDFGQGIKETQYF. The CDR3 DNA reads TGTGCCACCAGTGATTTTGGACAGGGAATCAAGGAGACCCAGTACTTC.